This T cell receptor beta chain was sequenced for a study of human T cells and chemical hapten exposure. Study summary: Patients having alopecia areata, totalis or universalis were mostly female. Slight differences in pooled library volume were the main source of varying TCR yields across samples. Broader study findings: Counts of expanded TCRs (at PT1) showed a positive correlation with patch test score.

This clonotype was seen a few times. Its antigen is not identified. The time point is: pre-sensitization, week 0. This sample's treatment: therapeutic diphenylcyclopropenone sensitization with weekly scalp DPC. The starting material, unfractionated whole blood, was used for total RNA extraction. Donors were 18 to 70-year-old alopecia patients suitable for DPC. In TCRdb, the RACE reads were re-called with MiXCR into one record per CDR3 protein. This sample has about 55,000 distinct CDR3 sequences, with approximately 9.6% found just once. V shed 2 bases and J shed 5 bases, with 22 bases lying between them. The CDR3 runs to 18 residues. Per germline, CDR1 MDHEN and CDR2 SYDVKM.

This chain links TRBV28 with TRBJ1-5; possible D gene TRBD1, 5 bases. The sequencing used whole blood, collected in connection with sensitization to the hapten diphenylcyclopropenone (DPC). The sequence was collected from a young woman with alopecia areata. Some clones in this sample may be carry-over from other donors' samples. CDR3 residues: CASSLRQVGGRYYQPQHF. The CDR3 DNA is TGTGCCAGCAGTTTACGGCAAGTGGGGGGACGGTACTATCAGCCCCAGCATTTT.